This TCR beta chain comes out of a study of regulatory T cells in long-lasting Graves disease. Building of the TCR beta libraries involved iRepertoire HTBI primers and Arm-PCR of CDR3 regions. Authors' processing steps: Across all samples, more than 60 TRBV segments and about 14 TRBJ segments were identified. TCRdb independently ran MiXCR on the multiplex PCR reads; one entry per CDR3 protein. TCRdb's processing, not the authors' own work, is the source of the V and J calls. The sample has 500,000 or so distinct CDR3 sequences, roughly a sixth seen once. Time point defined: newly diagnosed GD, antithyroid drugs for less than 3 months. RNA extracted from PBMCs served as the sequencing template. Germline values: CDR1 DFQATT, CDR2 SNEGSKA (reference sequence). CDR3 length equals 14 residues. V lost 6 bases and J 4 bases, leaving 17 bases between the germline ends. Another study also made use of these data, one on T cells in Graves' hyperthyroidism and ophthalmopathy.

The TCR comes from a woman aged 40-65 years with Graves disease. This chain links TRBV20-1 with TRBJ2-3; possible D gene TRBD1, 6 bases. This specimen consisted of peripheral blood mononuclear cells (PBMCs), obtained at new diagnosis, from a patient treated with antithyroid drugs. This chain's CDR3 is CSAKRPGASDTQYF. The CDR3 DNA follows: TGCAGTGCAAAGAGGCCAGGGGCATCAGATACGCAGTATTTT.